This TCR beta chain was captured by sequencing in a study of blood T cell repertoires in COVID-19. CDR1 and CDR2 from the germline V gene are SNHLY and FYNNEI. The CDR3 totals 18 residues. Unmatched junction bases numbered 10, after V lost 2 bases and J lost 1 base. Repertoires were generated with immunoSEQ multiplex PCR, while TCRdb's copy carries only in-frame clones and drops some. The sample has under 200,000 clones, less than 90% seen once. Either two negative PCRs, clearance, or symptom resolution qualified Cohort 3 donors as recovered. Specimen: PBMCs or T cells enriched from blood (not recorded which). The chain couples TRBV2 to TRBJ1-5, with 8 bases fitting TRBD1. This TCR came from a woman aged 45-59 years who had recovered from COVID-19. CDR3 nucleotide sequence: TGTGCCAGCAGTGAATGGGGTTCGGACAGGGCCAGCAATCAGCCCCAGCATTTT. It is translated as CASSEWGSDRASNQPQHF.